This passage covers 17 T cell receptor beta chains from one sample sequenced in a study of T cells in Graves' hyperthyroidism and ophthalmopathy. Template material for amplifying TCR beta CDR3 regions consisted of RNA transcripts. The study used the HTBI primer set for a first-round RT-PCR of the TCR CDR3. One entry per CDR3 protein, called by TCRdb with MiXCR from the multiplex PCR reads. The sample yields 370,000 or so distinct CDR3 sequences, less than 20% seen once. The sequenced sample consisted of blood. Source of these receptors: a young woman with Graves' hyperthyroidism that later progressed to Graves' ophthalmopathy.

This clonotype was seen a handful of times. V is TRBV15 and J is TRBJ2-1, with 7 bases that match TRBD2. Trimming took 1 base from V and 2 from J; bases not matched to a gene: 5. Germline CDR1 LNHNV, CDR2 YYDKDF (reference sequence). The CDR3 is 16 residues long. CDR3 sequence: CATSRGGLAAYNEQFF. In DNA form, the CDR3 reads TGTGCCACCAGCAGAGGTGGGCTAGCGGCCTACAATGAGCAGTTCTTC.

This clonotype occurred many times. The rearrangement links TRBV7-2 to TRBJ1-1; D is uncertain. The germline V gene has CDR1 SGHTA and CDR2 FQGNSA. The V and J ends lost 1 base and 5 bases respectively, with 5 bases between them. The CDR3 is 12 residues long. CDR3 in amino acids: CASSLGVTEAFF. For the CDR3, the DNA is TGTGCCAGCAGCTTAGGGGTGACTGAAGCTTTCTTT.

This sequence joins TRBV7-8 and TRBJ2-7; D is unclear. With 5 bases removed from V and 6 bases from J, the gap between germline ends came to 17 bases. Germline CDR1 is SGHVS and CDR2 is FQNEAQ. The CDR3 totals 14 residues. CDR3 bases: TGTGCCAGCAGCCTTCATAATGGGTATTCCGAGCAGTACTTC. It translates to CASSLHNGYSEQYF.

The chain is built from TRBV4-2 and TRBJ2-1; maybe TRBD2 (6 bases). Germline V gene lookup returns CDR1 LGHNA and CDR2 YNFKEQ. This CDR3 has 17 residues. V was shortened by 4 bases and J by 10 bases, with 26 bases between the two germline ends. CDR3 protein: CASSRFKVSELAGEQFF. The CDR3 DNA reads as TGTGCCAGCAGCCGTTTCAAGGTCAGTGAACTAGCTGGGGAGCAGTTCTTC.

J is TRBJ2-7 and V is TRBV15, with D possibly TRBD1 on 5 matching bases. Trimming took off 1 base at V and 6 bases at J, with 13 bases between the two ends. The CDR3 has 14 residues. Germline V CDR1 and CDR2: LNHNV, YYDKDF (reference sequence). CDR3 loop: CATSRGPEGVEQYF. The CDR3 DNA is TGTGCCACCAGCAGAGGGCCGGAAGGGGTCGAGCAGTACTTC.

This clonotype was counted ten times or more. The gene calls are TRBV28 and TRBJ2-7; TRBD2 might be the D (6 bases). The CDR3 extends over 14 amino acids. Trimming pared 5 bases from V and 3 bases from J, leaving 14 bases between. The germline V gene encodes CDR1 MDHEN and CDR2 SYDVKM. The DNA for the CDR3 is TGTGCCAGCAGTCCCTTGAGCGGGTTCTACGAGCAGTACTTC. Its translation is CASSPLSGFYEQYF.

This clonotype showed up many times. The rearrangement links TRBV27 to TRBJ2-5, with 13 bases identical to TRBD2. Trimming removed 6 bases from V and 1 base from J; junction bases left unmatched: 5. The germline gives CDR1 MNHEY, CDR2 SMNVEV (reference sequence). The CDR3 length is 16 residues. The CDR3 sequence: CASRPGTSGTQETQYF. The CDR3 DNA is TGTGCCAGCAGACCCGGGACTAGCGGGACCCAAGAGACCCAGTACTTC.

Comments on this clonotype: A much larger clone sits a single nucleotide away, making a read error possible. Likely a read error: the CDR3 ends without its conserved phenylalanine or tryptophan. V gene TRBV15 combines with J gene TRBJ1-1; D not resolved. The CDR3 covers 13 residues. CDR1 and CDR2 from the germline V gene are LNHNV and YYDKDF (reference sequence). V was shortened by 4 bases and J by 4 bases, with 10 bases between the two germline ends. The chain's CDR3 is CATSTRDITEAFL. CDR3 sequence (DNA): TGTGCCACCAGCACAAGGGATATCACTGAAGCTTTCCTT.

This clonotype was seen repeatedly, ten times or more. J is TRBJ1-4 and V is TRBV12-3 or TRBV12-4; 7 bases match TRBD1. The CDR3 has 14 amino acids. Germline trimming cut 5 bases from V and 8 bases from J; bases unmatched to any gene: 8. The DNA of the CDR3 is TGTGCCAGCAGTGGAGGGGACAGAGCGGAAAAACTGTTTTTT. Translated: CASSGGDRAEKLFF.

V and J are TRBV19 and TRBJ1-5; the D is unclear. Trimming stripped 4 bases from V and 4 bases from J, with 17 bases between. Germline V CDR1 and CDR2: LNHDA, SQIVND (reference sequence). The CDR3 length is 16 residues. This CDR3 is CASSRASLKGNQPQHF. DNA of the CDR3: TGTGCCAGTAGTAGGGCTTCTCTAAAAGGGAATCAGCCCCAGCATTTT.

This clonotype was detected ten times or more. The rearrangement joins TRBV3-1 to TRBJ2-2; perhaps D is TRBD1 or TRBD2 (5 bases each). The CDR3 consists of 16 residues. V dropped 5 bases and J dropped 0 bases, with 13 bases sitting between them. Germline V gene lookup returns CDR1 LGHDT and CDR2 YNNKEL (reference sequence). The CDR3 spells CASSWTGTTNTGELFF. CDR3 DNA sequence: TGTGCCAGCAGCTGGACCGGGACCACGAACACCGGGGAGCTGTTTTTT.

The chain recombines TRBV14 with TRBJ2-1; D gene uncertain. This CDR3 contains 13 residues. Trimming pared 0 bases from V and 2 bases from J, leaving 2 bases between. Looked up from germline, CDR1 is SGHDN and CDR2 is FVKESK. CDR3 amino acids: CASSQDPYNEQFF. The CDR3 coding sequence is TGTGCCAGCAGCCAAGACCCCTACAATGAGCAGTTCTTC.

At least ten counts were recorded for this clonotype. This rearrangement joins TRBV2 to TRBJ2-1, with unresolved D. Germline V CDR1 and CDR2: SNHLY, FYNNEI. V lost 8 bases and J lost 0, with 20 bases in between. CDR3 length equals 17 residues. In DNA, the CDR3 is TGTGCCAGCCGTGCGAGCATGATGTTTAGCTCCTACAATGAGCAGTTCTTC. This encodes CASRASMMFSSYNEQFF. The whole variable domain, remainder taken from reference TRBV2 and TRBJ2-1, is EPEVTQTPSHQVTQMGQEVILRCVPISNHLYFYWYRQILGQKVEFLVSFYNNEISEKSEIFDDQFSVERPDGSNFTLKIRSTKLEDSAMYFCASRASMMFSSYNEQFFGPGTRLTVL.

At least ten counts were recorded for this clonotype. This chain uses TRBV10-3 with TRBJ1-3; D might be TRBD1 (5 bases). The ends were cut back, 0 bases at V and 2 bases at J, with 8 bases in the middle. Germline V gene sequence: CDR1 ENHRY, CDR2 SYGVKD. The CDR3 is made up of 15 amino acids. CDR3 region: CAISESGQAGNTIYF. The DNA for the CDR3 is TGTGCCATCAGTGAGTCTGGACAAGCTGGAAACACCATATATTTT.

The chain uses TRBV19 and TRBJ1-2; 8 nucleotides agree with TRBD1. Germline CDR1 reads LNHDA; CDR2 reads SQIVND (reference sequence). Trimming cost V 9 bases and J 5 bases; bases outside gene matches: 8. CDR3 size: 13 residues. DNA for the CDR3: TGTGCCAGCAAGGACAGGGCCCTATATGGCTACACCTTC. Protein sequence: CASKDRALYGYTF.

This clonotype was found once. This chain uses TRBV20-1 with TRBJ2-7; the match to TRBD1 covers 8 bases. This CDR3 has 12 amino acids. CDR1 and CDR2 (germline): DFQATT, SNEGSKA (reference sequence). With V trimmed by 5 bases and J by 5 bases, 5 bases remained unmatched. The CDR3 here is CSAQDRVDEQYF. The CDR3 nucleotides are TGCAGTGCTCAGGACAGGGTCGACGAGCAGTACTTC.

This clonotype was seen at least ten times. The CDR3 DNA is TGCAGTGCTAGAGATTATGGGCGGGAGAGAGCCGAGCAGTACTTC. As protein: CSARDYGRERAEQYF. This chain links TRBV20-1 with TRBJ2-7, with TRBD2 identical over 7 bases. The CDR3 contains 15 residues. The J segment lost 6 bases and the V segment lost 0 bases, leaving 11 bases of the junction unmatched. CDR1 DFQATT and CDR2 SNEGSKA come from the germline V gene (reference sequence).